This passage covers 13 T cell receptor beta chains from one sample sequenced in a study of blood T cell repertoires in COVID-19. Only in-frame clones appear in the TCRdb table, and some are missing; sequencing was by immunoSEQ multiplex PCR. The sample has tens of thousands of clones; roughly 71% are singletons. The specimen sequenced was peripheral blood. The receptors come from a human donor in a cohort sampled during active COVID-19.

The chain joins TRBV30 to TRBJ1-2; D possibly corresponds to TRBD1 (6 bases). The CDR3 contains 19 residues. The ends were cut back, 2 bases at V and 4 bases at J, with 29 bases in the middle. Germline loops: CDR1 GTSNPN, CDR2 SVGIG (reference sequence). CDR3 DNA: TGTGCCTGGAGTCCCCGCCCAGGGGCTTCCAGCCTCCGAGTCTATGGCTACACCTTC. This gives the protein CAWSPRPGASSLRVYGYTF. Based on the CDR3 plus reference TRBV30 and TRBJ1-2, the full variable domain is SQTIHQWPATLVQPVGSPLSLECTVEGTSNPNLYWYRQAAGRGLQLLFYSVGIGQISSEVPQNLSASRPQDRQFILSSKKLLLSDSGFYLCAWSPRPGASSLRVYGYTFGSGTRLTVV.

The rearrangement uses TRBV5-4 and TRBJ2-1; 9 bases align to TRBD2. This CDR3 has 16 residues. Germline V gene data show CDR1 as SGHNT and CDR2 as YYREEE (reference sequence). The J segment lost 5 bases and the V segment lost 0 bases, leaving 6 bases of the junction unmatched. The CDR3 bases are TGTGCCAGCAGCTTGGCCGGGGCTAGCGGGGACAATGAGCAGTTCTTC. Its protein product is CASSLAGASGDNEQFF.

The table lists this clone with many counts. The J gene is TRBJ2-2, the V gene TRBV6-5; tentatively, D is TRBD1 (6 bases). Trimming left V 9 bases short and J 6 bases short, with 14 bases between. The CDR3 totals 13 residues. Germline V CDR1 and CDR2: MNHEY, SVGAGI. The CDR3 DNA reads as TGTGCCAGTGAAGGGGGAAGCGCCGGGGAGCTGTTTTTT. Protein sequence: CASEGGSAGELFF.

The chain couples TRBV5-4 to TRBJ2-3; 9 bases are a match to TRBD1. Germline CDR1 and CDR2: SGHNT and YYREEE (reference sequence). V was pared by 0 bases and J by 1 base, with 9 bases of the junction left unmatched. This CDR3 has 18 residues. Written as DNA, the CDR3 is TGTGCCAGCAGCTTGGCCAACAGGGGGCGACAGGGCACAGATACGCAGTATTTT. This translates into CASSLANRGRQGTDTQYF. Full variable domain (remainder filled in from reference TRBV5-4 and TRBJ2-3): ETGVTQSPTHLIKTRGQQVTLRCSSQSGHNTVSWYQQALGQGPQFIFQYYREEENGRGNFPPRFSGLQFPNYSSELNVNALELDDSALYLCASSLANRGRQGTDTQYFGPGTRLTVL.

V and J are TRBV11-2 and TRBJ2-4, with D perhaps matching TRBD2 (7 bases). V gave up 4 bases and J gave up 0 bases, with 19 bases separating them. CDR3 length: 18 amino acids. Germline-derived CDR1 and CDR2 are SGHAT and FQNNGV. The CDR3 reads CASSYRQGGGGAKNIQYF. CDR3 nucleotide sequence: TGTGCCAGCAGCTATAGGCAGGGAGGGGGGGGAGCCAAAAACATTCAGTACTTC.

Written as DNA, the CDR3 is TGTGCCAGCAGCCAGAGTATTCGGACAGGGAGAGCTTTCTTT. This encodes CASSQSIRTGRAFF. This sequence joins TRBV3-1 (or the pseudogene TRBV3-2) and TRBJ1-1; 8 nucleotides line up with TRBD1. Trimming removed 3 bases from V and 10 bases from J; junction bases left unmatched: 10. Germline CDR1 reads LGHDT; CDR2 reads YNNKEL (reference sequence). This CDR3 has 14 residues.

This rearrangement joins TRBV28 to TRBJ2-1, with TRBD1 matching 10 bases. After removal of 6 bases from V and 7 bases from J, the junction contained 6 bases not matched to a gene. The CDR3 is made up of 14 amino acids. Per germline, CDR1 MDHEN and CDR2 SYDVKM. As DNA, the CDR3 is TGTGCCAGCAGGGAGGGACAGGGGAGGAATGAGCAGTTCTTC. Translated, it gives CASREGQGRNEQFF.

The rearrangement uses TRBV5-1 and TRBJ1-4; D not resolved. Germline V lookup: CDR1 SGHRS, CDR2 YFSETQ. The CDR3 is 15 amino acids. V shed 0 bases and J shed 8 bases, with 14 bases lying between them. This CDR3 reads CASSLAGNSGEKLFF. Here the CDR3 DNA reads TGCGCCAGCAGCTTGGCGGGCAATAGCGGGGAAAAACTGTTTTTT.

In this sample, this clone turned up once. V and J are TRBV5-6 and TRBJ1-2; the D is unclear. Germline CDR1 SGHDT, CDR2 YYEEEE. This CDR3 region has 15 residues. V gave up 4 bases and J gave up 8 bases, with 21 bases separating them. The CDR3 DNA sequence: TGTGCCAGCAGCATTGGTTACACTGGGTCAGGCGGCTACACCTTC. Amino acid sequence: CASSIGYTGSGGYTF.

The J gene is TRBJ2-1, the V gene TRBV7-2; the D is unclear. This CDR3 comprises 13 residues. Germline CDR1 and CDR2: SGHTA and FQGNSA. The V and J ends lost 5 bases and 6 bases respectively, with 11 bases between them. DNA for the CDR3: TGTGCCAGCAGCGCCTTCACTTCCAATGAGCAGTTCTTC. Its translation: CASSAFTSNEQFF.

The V and J genes are TRBV5-8 and TRBJ2-2, with D unresolved. V lost 2 bases and J lost 3, with 20 bases in between. Germline CDR1 SGHTS, CDR2 YDEGEE. This CDR3 has 18 residues. In DNA form, the CDR3 reads TGTGCCAGCAGCTTCTGGAACGGCCGCAAACGGGACACCGGGGAGCTGTTTTTT. This sequence encodes CASSFWNGRKRDTGELFF.

The J gene is TRBJ2-7, the V gene TRBV3-1 (or the pseudogene TRBV3-2), with TRBD1 as a possible D gene (6 bases). Per the germline V gene, CDR1 is LGHDT and CDR2 is YNNKEL (reference sequence). This CDR3 is built from 15 residues. Between the trimmed V and J ends, which lost 0 bases and 6 bases, there was a span of 15 bases. DNA of the CDR3: TGTGCCAGCAGCCAAGATCAGGGGCTAATAATCGAGCAGTACTTC. This encodes CASSQDQGLIIEQYF.

The count of this clone is one. The chain is built from TRBV11-2 and TRBJ1-2, with D maybe TRBD1 (6 bases). CDR1 is SGHAT, CDR2 FQNNGV, per germline. This CDR3 is 18 amino acids long. V lost 5 bases and J 10 bases, leaving 32 bases between the germline ends. CDR3 amino acids: CASSRSSPTRGALLNYTF. The CDR3 region has the DNA TGTGCCAGCAGCCGTTCCTCCCCTACACGGGGGGCACTATTGAACTACACCTTC.